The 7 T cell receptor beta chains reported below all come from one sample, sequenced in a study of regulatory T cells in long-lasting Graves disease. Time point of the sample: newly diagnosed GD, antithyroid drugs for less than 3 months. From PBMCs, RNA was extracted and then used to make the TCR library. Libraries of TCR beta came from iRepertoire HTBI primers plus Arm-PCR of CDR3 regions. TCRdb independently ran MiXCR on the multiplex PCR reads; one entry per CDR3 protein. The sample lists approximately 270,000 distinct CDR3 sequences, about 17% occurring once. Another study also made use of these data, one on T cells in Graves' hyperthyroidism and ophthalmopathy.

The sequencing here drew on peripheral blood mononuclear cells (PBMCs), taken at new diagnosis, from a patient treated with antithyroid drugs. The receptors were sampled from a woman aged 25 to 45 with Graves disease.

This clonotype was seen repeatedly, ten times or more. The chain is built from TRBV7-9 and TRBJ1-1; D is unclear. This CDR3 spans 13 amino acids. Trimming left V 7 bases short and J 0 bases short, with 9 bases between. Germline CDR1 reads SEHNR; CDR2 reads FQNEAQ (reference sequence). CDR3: CASNPGLNTEAFF. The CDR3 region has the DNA TGTGCCAGCAACCCGGGATTGAACACTGAAGCTTTCTTT.

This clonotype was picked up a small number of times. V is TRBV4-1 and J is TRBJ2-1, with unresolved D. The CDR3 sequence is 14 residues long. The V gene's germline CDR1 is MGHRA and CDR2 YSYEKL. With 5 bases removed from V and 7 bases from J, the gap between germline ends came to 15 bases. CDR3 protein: CASSLRLLPNEQFF. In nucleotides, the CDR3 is TGCGCCAGCAGCTTACGACTGCTACCGAATGAGCAGTTCTTC.

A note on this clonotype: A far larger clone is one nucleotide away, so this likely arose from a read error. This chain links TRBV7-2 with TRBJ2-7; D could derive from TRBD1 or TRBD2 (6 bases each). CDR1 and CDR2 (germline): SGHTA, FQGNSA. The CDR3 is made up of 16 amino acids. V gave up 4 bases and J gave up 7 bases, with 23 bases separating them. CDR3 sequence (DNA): TGTGCCAGCAGCTGGCAAACGGGGGCGCTTTACAATGAGCAGTACTTC. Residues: CASSWQTGALYNEQYF.

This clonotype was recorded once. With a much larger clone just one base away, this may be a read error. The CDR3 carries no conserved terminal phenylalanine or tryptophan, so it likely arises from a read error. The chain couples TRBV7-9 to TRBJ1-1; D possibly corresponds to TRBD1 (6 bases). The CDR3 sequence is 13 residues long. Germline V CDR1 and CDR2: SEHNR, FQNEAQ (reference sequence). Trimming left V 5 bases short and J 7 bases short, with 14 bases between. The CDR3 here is CASSARQDGEAFS. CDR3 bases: TGTGCCAGCAGCGCTCGACAGGATGGTGAAGCTTTCTCT.

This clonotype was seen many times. CDR3 protein: CASSIQDSNQPQHF. In nucleotides, the CDR3 is TGTGCCAGCTCAATACAGGACAGCAATCAGCCCCAGCATTTT. The genes are TRBV18 and TRBJ1-5; D perhaps matches TRBD1 (5 bases). Germline CDR1 reads KGHSH; CDR2 reads LQKENI. The CDR3 has 14 residues. The V and J ends lost 5 bases and 1 base respectively, with 9 bases between them.

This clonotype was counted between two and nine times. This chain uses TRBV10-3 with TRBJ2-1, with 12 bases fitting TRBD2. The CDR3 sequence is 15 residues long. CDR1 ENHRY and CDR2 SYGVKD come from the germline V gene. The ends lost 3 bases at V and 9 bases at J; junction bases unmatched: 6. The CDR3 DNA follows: TGTGCCATCAGTGACGCTAGCGGGGGGGCTGGTGAGCAGTTCTTC. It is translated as CAISDASGGAGEQFF.

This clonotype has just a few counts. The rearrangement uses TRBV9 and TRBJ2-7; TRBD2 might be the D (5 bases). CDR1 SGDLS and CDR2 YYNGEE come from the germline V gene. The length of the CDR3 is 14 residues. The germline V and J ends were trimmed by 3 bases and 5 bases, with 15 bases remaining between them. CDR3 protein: CASSGGGFRDEQYF. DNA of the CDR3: TGTGCCAGCAGCGGTGGAGGTTTTCGGGACGAGCAGTACTTC.